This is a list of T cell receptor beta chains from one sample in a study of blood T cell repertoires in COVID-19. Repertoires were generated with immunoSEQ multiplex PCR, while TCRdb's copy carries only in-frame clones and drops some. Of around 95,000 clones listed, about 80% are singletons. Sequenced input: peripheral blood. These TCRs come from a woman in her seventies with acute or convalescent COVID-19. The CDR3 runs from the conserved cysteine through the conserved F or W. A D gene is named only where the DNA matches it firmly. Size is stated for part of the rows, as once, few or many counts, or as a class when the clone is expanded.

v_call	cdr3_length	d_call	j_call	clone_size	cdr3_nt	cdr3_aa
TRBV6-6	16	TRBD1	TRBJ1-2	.	TGTGCCAGCAGTTCCGGGACAGGGGATGGGGGCTATGGCTACACCTTC	CASSSGTGDGGYGYTF
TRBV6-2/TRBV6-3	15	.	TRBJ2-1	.	TGTGCCAGCAGTGCCCCTCACCATAGGGGGAATGAGCAGTTCTTC	CASSAPHHRGNEQFF
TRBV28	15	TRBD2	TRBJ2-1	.	TGTGCCAGCGGAAAAGCGGGGGGAAGCTACAATGAGCAGTTCTTC	CASGKAGGSYNEQFF
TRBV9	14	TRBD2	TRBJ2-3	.	TGTGCCAGCAGCGTCCCAGCGGGGGGAGATACGCAGTATTTT	CASSVPAGGDTQYF
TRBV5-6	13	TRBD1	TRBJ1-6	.	TGTGCCAGCTCCGGACAGGGGAATTCACCCCTCCACTTT	CASSGQGNSPLHF
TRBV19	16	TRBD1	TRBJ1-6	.	TGTGCCAGTAGTATCGCGACAGGGGCTTATAATTCACCCCTCCACTTT	CASSIATGAYNSPLHF
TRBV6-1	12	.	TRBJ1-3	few	TGTGCCAGCACTATACTTGGAAACACCATATATTTT	CASTILGNTIYF
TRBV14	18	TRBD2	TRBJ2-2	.	TGTGCCAGCAGCCAAGTAATAGCGGGGGCCTCGAACACCGGGGAGCTGTTTTTT	CASSQVIAGASNTGELFF
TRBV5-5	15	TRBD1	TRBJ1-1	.	TGTGCCAGAGGGACGCCGGGACAGACGAACACTGAAGCTTTCTTT	CARGTPGQTNTEAFF
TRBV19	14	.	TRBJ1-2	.	TGTGCCAGTAGTTTTCAGGCTTCTAACTATGGCTACACCTTC	CASSFQASNYGYTF
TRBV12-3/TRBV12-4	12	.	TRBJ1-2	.	TGTGCCAGCAGTTTAACCGGTTATGGCTACACCTTC	CASSLTGYGYTF